This T cell receptor beta chain was profiled in a study of graft-versus-host responses after intestinal transplantation. Whole-study context: Multivisceral, liver-intestinal, or isolated intestinal grafts went to recipients.

Measured with immunoSEQ multiplex PCR; TCRdb has only the in-frame clones, and not every one. The sample includes around 15,000 clones, 74% of them seen just once. Graft specimens yielded both intraepithelial and lamina propria lymphocytes. Looked up from germline, CDR1 is SGDLS and CDR2 is YYNGEE. The CDR3 extends over 10 amino acids. The germline V and J ends were trimmed by 8 bases and 5 bases, with 7 bases remaining between them. The clonotype comes from a human patient who received an intestinal transplant, so some T cells may come from the graft donor. The sequenced sample was ileum tissue, obtained 14 days after transplant. The V and J genes are TRBV9 and TRBJ1-2; D unclear. CDR3 DNA sequence: TGTGCCAGTTCTAGGTATGGCTACACCTTC. Encoded protein: CASSRYGYTF.